Following are 8 T cell receptor beta chains from one sample sequenced in a study of blood T cells in healthy people across ages. Primed by a sample-barcoded 5' primer and a J-beta primer mix, a second PCR proceeded for roughly 6 to 12 cycles. TCRdb fed the 5' RACE reads into MiXCR, producing one record per CDR3 protein. This sample has fewer than 800,000 distinct CDR3 sequences, with roughly 32% found just once. Sequenced input: blood. These receptors all come from a woman aged 80 or older in good health.

Points on this clonotype: This may be a read error: a much more frequent sequence differs by one nucleotide. The chain is built from TRBV5-1 and TRBJ2-5, with D perhaps given as TRBD1 or TRBD2 (5 bases each). CDR1 and CDR2 from the germline V gene are SGHRS and YFSETQ. The CDR3 is 16 amino acids. This chain's CDR3 is CANSLGPALEQETQYF. The CDR3 DNA reads TGCGCCAACAGCTTGGGACCAGCGCTAGAGCAAGAGACCCAGTACTTC.

This clonotype was seen only a few times. This sequence joins TRBV5-5 and TRBJ1-5; D call uncertain. Germline V gene data show CDR1 as SGHKS and CDR2 as YYEKEE (reference sequence). V lost 1 base to trimming and J lost 0 bases, with 14 bases between them. The CDR3 totals 17 residues. CDR3 amino acids: CASSLFASGLSNQPQHF. CDR3 DNA: TGTGCCAGCAGCTTGTTCGCATCGGGCCTTAGCAATCAGCCCCAGCATTTT. The full variable domain, with the rest looked up from reference TRBV5-5 and TRBJ1-5, is DAGVTQSPTHLIKTRGQQVTLRCSPISGHKSVSWYQQVLGQGPQFIFQYYEKEERGRGNFPDRFSARQFPNYSSELNVNALLLGDSALYLCASSLFASGLSNQPQHFGDGTRLSIL.

The chain carries TRBV7-2 and TRBJ1-6; no definite D call. V was clipped by 2 bases and J by 11 bases, with 10 bases between them. CDR1 and CDR2 from the germline V gene are SGHTA and FQGNSA. The CDR3 is made up of 13 amino acids. DNA for the CDR3: TGTGCCAGCAGCTTATTTGGTTGGCCACCCCTCCACTTT. This translates into CASSLFGWPPLHF. Drawing the rest from reference TRBV7-2 and TRBJ1-6, the complete variable domain is GAGVSQSPSNKVTEKGKDVELRCDPISGHTALYWYRQSLGQGLEFLIYFQGNSAPDKSGLPSDRFSAERTGGSVSTLTIQRTQQEDSAVYLCASSLFGWPPLHFGNGTRLTVT.

This clonotype occurred many times. The J gene is TRBJ2-5, the V gene TRBV28, with D maybe TRBD2 (5 bases). V was shortened by 5 bases and J by 7 bases, with 8 bases between the two germline ends. The CDR3 extends over 11 amino acids. Germline V gene lookup returns CDR1 MDHEN and CDR2 SYDVKM. CDR3 in amino acids: CASSPRGTQYF. The CDR3 DNA reads TGTGCCAGCAGTCCCCGGGGGACCCAGTACTTC.

This clonotype was detected many times. V usage is TRBV7-2 and J usage is TRBJ1-2; D gene unclear. Germline V gene sequence: CDR1 SGHTA, CDR2 FQGNSA. V lost 2 bases, J lost 5 bases, and 15 bases lay in between. CDR3 size: 15 residues. CDR3 DNA: TGTGCCAGCAGCTTAACTTTCGACGAGTTTTATGGCTACACCTTC. Its protein is CASSLTFDEFYGYTF.

Comment on this clonotype: Relative to the germline gene, one junction end is altered; a read error may explain this. J is TRBJ1-2 and V is TRBV7-9, with a possible D match to TRBD1 (5 bases). The CDR3 spans 14 residues. CDR1 SEHNR and CDR2 FQNEAQ come from the germline V gene (reference sequence). In DNA form, the CDR3 reads TGTGCCAGCAGGGGGTCCGGGGCTCTATATGGTTACACCTTC. Its protein product is CASRGSGALYGYTF.

The rearrangement links TRBV2 to TRBJ1-1; 10 bases fit TRBD1. The CDR3 consists of 15 residues. The germline V gene encodes CDR1 SNHLY and CDR2 FYNNEI. V gave up 5 bases and J gave up 5 bases; unmatched junction bases: 8. CDR3 loop: CASSPRQGARTEAFF. DNA for the CDR3: TGTGCCAGCAGTCCACGACAGGGGGCGCGGACTGAAGCTTTCTTT. The full variable domain, its missing parts supplied by reference TRBV2 and TRBJ1-1, is EPEVTQTPSHQVTQMGQEVILRCVPISNHLYFYWYRQILGQKVEFLVSFYNNEISEKSEIFDDQFSVERPDGSNFTLKIRSTKLEDSAMYFCASSPRQGARTEAFFGQGTRLTVV.

On this clonotype: This may arise from a read error, as a much more abundant clone is one base away. V is TRBV6-6 and J is TRBJ1-5, with D hard to call. V was pared by 2 bases and J by 5 bases, with 10 bases between. Germline values: CDR1 MNHNY, CDR2 SVGAGI (reference sequence). This CDR3 comprises 14 residues. CDR3 DNA sequence: TGTGCCAGCAGTTACCTGGAGAGCGATCAGCCCCAGCATTTT. It is translated as CASSYLESDQPQHF.